This T cell receptor (beta chain) appears in the sequencing data of a study of blood T cells in healthy people across ages. On this clonotype itself: The target antigen is unknown.

Study findings and constraints: Higher naive T cell percentage went strongly together with higher TCR beta diversity. Older age coincided with a roughly linear decline in TCR beta diversity per million T cells.

A second PCR, run for about 6 to 11 cycles, used a sample-barcoded 5' primer plus a J-beta primer mix. TCRdb passed the 5' RACE reads through MiXCR, listing each CDR3 protein once. Of approximately 800,000 distinct CDR3 sequences detected, around 62% appear once; the ten largest clones hold 25% to 35%. Germline V gene sequence: CDR1 MNHEY, CDR2 SVGEGT. This CDR3 is built from 14 residues. Trimming removed 6 bases from V and 2 bases from J; junction bases left unmatched: 4. All donors came from Russia, were Caucasian and healthy, and spanned ages about 6 to 90. Each sample yielded at least 6.5 million isolated PBMCs.

The chain is built from TRBV6-2 or TRBV6-3 and TRBJ2-3; TRBD2 aligns across 8 bases. This clonotype was sampled from a man aged 25 to 40 in good health. Sequencing was carried out using blood. The CDR3 DNA follows: TGTGCCAGCAGCGGGGGGGCCGCCACAGATACGCAGTATTTT. It codes for CASSGGAATDTQYF.